These 25 T cell receptor beta chains originate from one sample sequenced in a study of regulatory T cells in long-lasting Graves disease. With iRepertoire HTBI primers and Arm-PCR of CDR3 regions, TCR beta libraries were built. MiXCR, run by TCRdb on the multiplex PCR reads, gives a single entry per CDR3 protein. The data show approximately 490,000 distinct CDR3 sequences, around 16% seen once. Time point meaning: newly diagnosed GD, antithyroid drugs for less than 3 months. The authors made the TCR library using RNA they extracted from PBMCs. The same sample was also used in a study of T cells in Graves' hyperthyroidism and ophthalmopathy.

Sequenced here: peripheral blood mononuclear cells (PBMCs), sampled at new diagnosis, from a patient treated with antithyroid drugs. These receptors all stem from a man aged 40-49 years with Graves disease.

The chain links TRBV29-1 to TRBJ2-7; 9 nucleotides agree with TRBD1. The length of the CDR3 is 14 residues. V was clipped by 5 bases and J by 3 bases; unmatched bases: 8. Germline CDR1 and CDR2: SQVTM and ANQGSEA. The CDR3 coding sequence is TGCAGCGTTCTCCCCGGACAGGGGCTCTACGAGCAGTACTTC. Its protein is CSVLPGQGLYEQYF.

V and J are TRBV27 and TRBJ2-2; 7 nucleotides line up with TRBD2. V gave up 2 bases and J gave up 4 bases; unmatched junction bases: 7. The CDR3 spans 16 residues. Germline-derived CDR1 and CDR2 are MNHEY and SMNVEV (reference sequence). The CDR3 here is CASSLVGGGRTGELFF. The CDR3, as DNA: TGTGCCAGCAGTTTAGTTGGGGGAGGGCGCACCGGGGAGCTGTTTTTT.

This clonotype showed up just a few times. This rearrangement joins TRBV28 to TRBJ2-2, with TRBD1 as a possible D gene (6 bases). This CDR3 is 16 amino acids long. Germline CDR1 is MDHEN and CDR2 is SYDVKM. The ends were cut back, 6 bases at V and 1 base at J, with 15 bases in the middle. CDR3 residues: CASSPTGTMNTGELFF. CDR3 coding DNA: TGTGCCAGCAGCCCCACCGGGACAATGAACACCGGGGAGCTGTTTTTT.

In regard to this clonotype: A junction boundary mismatches the germline segment, possibly from a read error. The rearrangement joins TRBV13 to TRBJ1-2; the match to TRBD1 covers 12 bases. Germline values: CDR1 PRHDT, CDR2 FYEKMQ (reference sequence). The CDR3 contains 15 residues. CDR3 nucleotide sequence: TGCGCCAGCAGACCCCCGGGACAGGGGGCGGATGGCTACACCTTC. Protein: CASRPPGQGADGYTF.

This clonotype was seen ten or more times. The rearrangement joins TRBV5-6 to TRBJ2-5; TRBD2 matches at 13 bases. V trimming: 4 bases; J trimming: 5 bases; junction bases outside the gene matches: 5. CDR3 length: 15 amino acids. The germline CDR1 and CDR2 sequences are SGHDT and YYEEEE. The CDR3 nucleotides are TGTGCCAGCAGCCTGGGACTAGCGGGATTGGAGACCCAGTACTTC. Translating it yields CASSLGLAGLETQYF.

This clonotype was seen a handful of times. The rearrangement links TRBV19 to TRBJ1-5; unclear D gene. CDR3 size: 13 residues. Germline V gene data show CDR1 as LNHDA and CDR2 as SQIVND (reference sequence). Trimming pared 5 bases from V and 7 bases from J, leaving 12 bases between. CDR3 sequence (DNA): TGTGCCAGTAGTGCGCTTCTTAGGCAGCCCCAGCATTTT. Protein: CASSALLRQPQHF.

This clonotype was seen repeatedly, ten times or more. CDR3 DNA sequence: TGTGCCAGCAGAGGAAACAACGGACAGGGTCGTACTGATGGCTACACCTTC. Protein product: CASRGNNGQGRTDGYTF. V is TRBV2 and J is TRBJ1-2; TRBD1 matches 8 bases. In germline, CDR1 is SNHLY, CDR2 FYNNEI. The CDR3 has 17 residues. The junction had 18 bases not matched to a gene; V was cut back by 6 bases and J by 6 bases.

The rearrangement joins TRBV19 to TRBJ2-1; TRBD2 aligns across 8 bases. Losses at the gene ends were 3 bases for V and 7 bases for J; bases not matched to a gene: 11. This CDR3 has 16 amino acids. CDR1 is LNHDA and CDR2 is SQIVND in the germline V gene (reference sequence). The CDR3 nucleotides read TGTGCCAGTAGTATGTCTAGCGGGCCCCCCTTGAATGAGCAGTTCTTC. This gives the protein CASSMSSGPPLNEQFF.

This clonotype was recorded at least ten times. The CDR3 loop reads CASSGGTSGRARYNEQFF. CDR3 nucleotide sequence: TGCGCCAGCAGTGGGGGGACTAGCGGGAGGGCCCGCTACAATGAGCAGTTCTTC. The rearrangement joins TRBV10-2 to TRBJ2-1; 16 bases are shared with TRBD2. The CDR3 is 18 amino acids. With V trimmed by 4 bases and J by 3 bases, 6 bases remained unmatched. Germline V CDR1 and CDR2: WSHSY, SAAADI.

Only a few counts were recorded for this clonotype. The V call is TRBV7-9, the J call TRBJ2-1, with TRBD2 identical over 8 bases. J lost 9 bases, V lost 6 bases, and 10 bases had no gene match. Per germline, CDR1 SEHNR and CDR2 FQNEAQ (reference sequence). CDR3 length: 14 residues. CDR3 DNA: TGTGCCAGCAGTAGACTAGCGAGCCAAGCTGAGCAGTTCTTC. Residues: CASSRLASQAEQFF.

This clonotype was seen a handful of times. V gene TRBV11-2 combines with J gene TRBJ2-7, with D tentatively TRBD2 (5 bases). Germline CDR1 is SGHAT and CDR2 is FQNNGV. The V and J ends lost 4 bases and 4 bases respectively, with 17 bases between them. The CDR3 contains 15 residues. CDR3 amino acids: CASSSLIEEEYEQYF. The CDR3 DNA reads TGTGCCAGCAGCTCCTTGATAGAGGAGGAGTACGAGCAGTACTTC.

In its sample, this clonotype was seen many times. The CDR3 region has the DNA TGCAGTGCTTCCCCGGGACTAGCGGGACCGGTGGGAGAGACCCAGTACTTC. Translation: CSASPGLAGPVGETQYF. This rearrangement joins TRBV20-1 to TRBJ2-5; 13 nucleotides align to TRBD2. There are 17 residues in the CDR3. J was trimmed by 4 bases and V by 5 bases; bases with no gene match: 13. CDR1 is DFQATT, CDR2 SNEGSKA, per germline (reference sequence).

This clonotype has at least ten counts. V gene TRBV19 combines with J gene TRBJ2-3; TRBD2 agrees at 15 bases. Germline lookup yields CDR1 LNHDA and CDR2 SQIVND (reference sequence). The CDR3 loop spans 15 amino acids. Germline trimming cut 3 bases from V and 5 bases from J; bases unmatched to any gene: 0. The CDR3 region is CASSMGLAGGDTQYF. The DNA of the CDR3 is TGTGCCAGTAGTATGGGACTAGCGGGAGGAGATACGCAGTATTTT.

In its sample, this clonotype was seen many times. V usage is TRBV12-3 or TRBV12-4 and J usage is TRBJ1-2, with 12 bases identical to TRBD1. There are 17 residues in the CDR3. With V trimmed by 5 bases and J by 7 bases, 14 bases remained unmatched. CDR3 bases: TGTGCCAGCAGTATGGTGGGACAGGGGGCTAGTCGGCTTGGCTACACCTTC. It codes for CASSMVGQGASRLGYTF.

In this sample, this clonotype turned up many times. The chain employs TRBV7-9 and TRBJ1-1; D is unclear. There are 14 residues in the CDR3. Germline lookup yields CDR1 SEHNR and CDR2 FQNEAQ (reference sequence). The V gene lost 1 base and the J gene lost 5 bases, with 11 bases spanning the gap. The CDR3 loop reads CASSLGEWATEAFF. The CDR3 coding sequence is TGTGCCAGCAGCTTAGGAGAGTGGGCAACTGAAGCTTTCTTT.

V is TRBV20-1 and J is TRBJ2-4, with D unresolved. Germline values: CDR1 DFQATT, CDR2 SNEGSKA (reference sequence). CDR3 length: 17 amino acids. Trimming stripped 5 bases from V and 0 bases from J, with 20 bases between. CDR3: CSAGRTEGLIAKNIQYF. CDR3 DNA: TGCAGTGCTGGCCGTACCGAAGGTCTCATAGCCAAAAACATTCAGTACTTC.

This clonotype occurred a few times. The chain joins TRBV29-1 to TRBJ1-4; 7 bases map to TRBD1. In germline, CDR1 is SQVTM, CDR2 ANQGSEA. This CDR3 region has 15 residues. Trimming removed 7 bases from V and 8 bases from J; junction bases left unmatched: 16. The CDR3 coding sequence is TGCAGCGCGATGGGGACAGCAATTCTGGGCGAAAAACTGTTTTTT. This translates into CSAMGTAILGEKLFF.

The chain recombines TRBV27 with TRBJ2-7; D is possibly TRBD1 (6 bases). The germline V and J ends were trimmed by 2 bases and 12 bases, with 20 bases remaining between them. The CDR3 loop spans 14 amino acids. Germline values: CDR1 MNHEY, CDR2 SMNVEV (reference sequence). The CDR3 sequence is CASSLRDTLNPRYF. DNA for the CDR3: TGTGCCAGCAGTTTAAGGGACACCTTGAATCCGCGGTACTTC.

This clonotype was found many times. V is TRBV2 and J is TRBJ1-4, with 10 nucleotides matching TRBD1. The germline V gene encodes CDR1 SNHLY and CDR2 FYNNEI. This CDR3 contains 17 residues. Losses at the gene ends were 2 bases for V and 3 bases for J; bases not matched to a gene: 6. Here the CDR3 DNA reads TGTGCCAGCAGTGAAAGGGGGACAGGGGTCGCTAATGAAAAACTGTTTTTT. Translated, it gives CASSERGTGVANEKLFF.

This clonotype showed up many times. The chain combines TRBV2 with TRBJ2-4, with 8 bases identical to TRBD2. The germline CDR1 and CDR2 sequences are SNHLY and FYNNEI. This CDR3 region has 14 residues. With V trimmed by 2 bases and J by 7 bases, 4 bases remained unmatched. The CDR3 DNA is TGTGCCAGCAGTGAAAGCGGGAGTGGTAACATTCAGTACTTC. Its protein product is CASSESGSGNIQYF.

This clonotype showed up many times. The chain has TRBV20-1 and TRBJ2-7; D might be TRBD1 (6 bases). Per the germline V gene, CDR1 is DFQATT and CDR2 is SNEGSKA (reference sequence). There are 15 residues in the CDR3. V lost 2 bases and J lost 6, with 20 bases in between. The CDR3 spells CSARIIQGRGREQYF. The CDR3 nucleotides are TGCAGTGCTAGAATAATACAGGGTAGAGGACGCGAGCAGTACTTC.

In its sample, this clonotype was seen many times. Relative to the germline gene, one junction end is altered; a read error may explain this. The rearrangement joins TRBV7-7 to TRBJ2-1; weak D call: TRBD1 (6 bases). Germline CDR1 SSHAT, CDR2 FNYEAQ (reference sequence). The CDR3 is 13 residues long. CDR3 DNA: TGTGCTAGCAGTCCCGACAGGTACAATGAGCAGTTCTTC. Translated: CASSPDRYNEQFF.

This clonotype was seen at least ten times. The V and J genes are TRBV5-1 and TRBJ2-1, with 9 nucleotides matching TRBD2. This CDR3 is built from 16 residues. Germline V gives CDR1 SGHRS, CDR2 YFSETQ. Germline trimming cut 2 bases from V and 8 bases from J; bases unmatched to any gene: 11. CDR3 coding DNA: TGCGCCAGCAGCTTCCGGCCAGGGACTAGCCCCCATGAGCAGTTCTTC. It codes for CASSFRPGTSPHEQFF.

The chain joins TRBV27 to TRBJ1-5, with D unresolved. Germline V gene data show CDR1 as MNHEY and CDR2 as SMNVEV (reference sequence). There are 15 residues in the CDR3. V was shortened by 1 base and J by 1 base, with 8 bases between the two germline ends. The CDR3 sequence: CASSLWSGSNQPQHF. In DNA form, the CDR3 reads TGTGCCAGCAGTTTATGGTCGGGAAGCAATCAGCCCCAGCATTTT.

This clonotype was counted only a few times. J is TRBJ1-1 and V is TRBV14; 7 nucleotides agree with TRBD1. Germline loops: CDR1 SGHDN, CDR2 FVKESK. With 6 bases clipped from V and 4 bases from J, the junction kept 5 bases outside the gene matches. CDR3 size: 13 residues. CDR3 nucleotide sequence: TGTGCCAGCAGAGACAGGGTGAGCACTGAAGCTTTCTTT. As protein: CASRDRVSTEAFF.